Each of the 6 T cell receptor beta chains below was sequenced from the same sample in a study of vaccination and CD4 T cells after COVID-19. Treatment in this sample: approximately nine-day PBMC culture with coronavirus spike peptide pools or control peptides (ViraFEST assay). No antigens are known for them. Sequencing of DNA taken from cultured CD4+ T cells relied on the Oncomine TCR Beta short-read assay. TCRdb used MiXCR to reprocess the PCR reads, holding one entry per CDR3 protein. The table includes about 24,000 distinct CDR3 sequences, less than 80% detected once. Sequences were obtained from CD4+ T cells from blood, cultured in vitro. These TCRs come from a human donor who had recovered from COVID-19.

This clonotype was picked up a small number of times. The CDR3 region has the DNA TGTGCCAGCAGCTTAACGGGGCCTAATCAGCCCCAGCATTTT. It yields the protein CASSLTGPNQPQHF. The chain carries TRBV11-2 and TRBJ1-5, with D perhaps matching TRBD1 (5 bases). Germline V gene lookup returns CDR1 SGHAT and CDR2 FQNNGV. The CDR3 extends over 14 amino acids. Trimming left V 2 bases short and J 4 bases short, with 9 bases between.

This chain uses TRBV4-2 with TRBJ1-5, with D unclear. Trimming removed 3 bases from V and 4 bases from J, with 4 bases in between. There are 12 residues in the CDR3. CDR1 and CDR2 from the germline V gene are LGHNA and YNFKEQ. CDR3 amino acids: CASSQINQPQHF. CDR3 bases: TGTGCCAGCAGCCAGATAAATCAGCCCCAGCATTTT.

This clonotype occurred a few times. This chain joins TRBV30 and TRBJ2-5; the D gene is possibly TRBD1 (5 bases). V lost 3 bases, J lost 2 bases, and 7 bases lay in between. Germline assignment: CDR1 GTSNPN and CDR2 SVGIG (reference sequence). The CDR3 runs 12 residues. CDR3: CAWRGPQETQYF. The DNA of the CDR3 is TGTGCCTGGAGGGGGCCACAAGAGACCCAGTACTTC.

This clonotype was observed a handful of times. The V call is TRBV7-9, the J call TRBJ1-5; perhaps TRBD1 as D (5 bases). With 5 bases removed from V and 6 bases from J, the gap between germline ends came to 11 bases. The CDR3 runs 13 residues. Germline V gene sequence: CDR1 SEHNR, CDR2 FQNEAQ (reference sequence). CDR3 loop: CASSPPGGQPQHF. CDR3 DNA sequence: TGTGCCAGCAGCCCTCCCGGGGGTCAGCCCCAGCATTTT. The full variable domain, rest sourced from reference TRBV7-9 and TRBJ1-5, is DTGVSQNPRHKITKRGQNVTFRCDPISEHNRLYWYRQTLGQGPEFLTYFQNEAQLEKSRLLSDRFSAERPKGSFSTLEIQRTEQGDSAMYLCASSPPGGQPQHFGDGTRLSIL.

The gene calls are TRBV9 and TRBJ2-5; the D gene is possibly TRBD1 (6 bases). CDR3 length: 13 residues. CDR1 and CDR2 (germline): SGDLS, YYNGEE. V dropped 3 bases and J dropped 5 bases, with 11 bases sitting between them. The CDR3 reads CASSGRGLETQYF. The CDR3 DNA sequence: TGTGCCAGCAGCGGCAGGGGTTTGGAGACCCAGTACTTC.

CDR3 sequence: CASSYSPTRAETQYF. CDR3 DNA: TGTGCCAGCAGTTACTCCCCGACTCGCGCAGAGACCCAGTACTTC. This chain uses TRBV6-5 with TRBJ2-5, with D unclear. The CDR3 sequence is 15 residues long. CDR1 and CDR2 from the germline V gene are MNHEY and SVGAGI. V lost 0 bases and J 4 bases, leaving 12 bases between the germline ends.